A single sample is the source of the 17 T cell receptor beta chains below, sequenced in a study of cytomegalovirus exposure and HLA in healthy donors. The primer mix had 60 Vbeta and 13 Jbeta primers. Using immunoSEQ multiplex PCR, the repertoire was profiled, and TCRdb retains in-frame clones only, with some absent. The sample has roughly 120,000 clones, roughly four fifths seen once. Sequences were obtained from PBMCs. The receptors originated from an older woman in good health and CMV-seropositive.

This chain links TRBV7-2 with TRBJ1-2; D might be TRBD1 (6 bases). This CDR3 is 14 amino acids long. Germline values: CDR1 SGHTA, CDR2 FQGNSA. The V and J ends lost 5 bases and 0 bases respectively, with 10 bases between them. CDR3: CASSVGAANYGYTF. The CDR3 DNA reads TGTGCCAGCAGCGTGGGGGCAGCTAACTATGGCTACACCTTC.

This chain joins TRBV30 and TRBJ2-3; 11 bases match TRBD2. Trimming removed 3 bases from V and 9 bases from J; junction bases left unmatched: 8. Germline V CDR1 and CDR2: GTSNPN, SVGIG (reference sequence). The CDR3 runs to 14 residues. The CDR3 spells CAWRLAGAPGTQYF. DNA of the CDR3: TGTGCCTGGAGACTAGCGGGGGCCCCAGGAACGCAGTATTTT.

The chain's CDR3 is CASQYHTGGSGNTIYF. The CDR3 DNA reads TGTGCCAGCCAATACCACACAGGGGGCTCTGGAAACACCATATATTTT. The V call is TRBV2, the J call TRBJ1-3; TRBD1 aligns across 8 bases. V was clipped by 8 bases and J by 0 bases; unmatched bases: 9. The CDR3 length is 16 residues. Germline V gene data show CDR1 as SNHLY and CDR2 as FYNNEI.

The rearrangement links TRBV5-4 to TRBJ2-7; D is perhaps TRBD1 (6 bases). CDR3 size: 15 residues. Between the trimmed V and J ends, which lost 0 bases and 5 bases, there was a span of 15 bases. CDR1 SGHNT and CDR2 YYREEE come from the germline V gene (reference sequence). The CDR3: CASSLGPLTGNEQYF. The CDR3 DNA sequence: TGTGCCAGCAGCTTGGGGCCTTTAACAGGGAACGAGCAGTACTTC.

This chain joins TRBV4-3 and TRBJ2-5; TRBD2 is a possible D gene (5 bases). This CDR3 region has 13 residues. Between the trimmed V and J ends, which lost 0 bases and 5 bases, there was a span of 7 bases. CDR1 is LGHNA and CDR2 is YSLEER in the germline V gene. The CDR3 DNA follows: TGCGCCAGCAGCCAAGAACCGGGGGAGACCCAGTACTTC. It is translated as CASSQEPGETQYF.

This CDR3 reads CASSQDVSGLRTDTQYF. In DNA, the CDR3 is TGCGCCAGCAGCCAAGATGTAAGCGGACTACGCACAGATACGCAGTATTTT. The chain recombines TRBV4-3 with TRBJ2-3, with a tentative D call TRBD2 (6 bases). Trimming cost V 0 bases and J 1 base, with 14 bases left between them. CDR1 is LGHNA, CDR2 YSLEER, per germline. The CDR3 sequence is 17 residues long.

The CDR3 here is CASSPVPTGGNSGANVLTF. The CDR3 coding sequence is TGTGCCAGCTCACCTGTGCCGACAGGGGGAAACTCTGGGGCCAACGTCCTGACTTTC. The gene calls are TRBV18 and TRBJ2-6, with 9 nucleotides matching TRBD1. Trimming took 3 bases from V and 0 from J; bases not matched to a gene: 9. CDR3 length equals 19 residues. Germline CDR1 is KGHSH and CDR2 is LQKENI. Using reference TRBV18 and TRBJ2-6 for the parts outside the CDR3, the full variable domain is NAGVMQNPRHLVRRRGQEARLRCSPMKGHSHVYWYRQLPEEGLKFMVYLQKENIIDESGMPKERFSAEFPKEGPSILRIQQVVRGDSAAYFCASSPVPTGGNSGANVLTFGAGSRLTVL.

The V gene is TRBV4-1, the J gene TRBJ1-4; 8 bases agree with TRBD1. The V gene end was trimmed by 6 bases and the J gene end by 6 bases; junction bases not matched to a gene: 9. There are 15 residues in the CDR3. Germline V gene lookup returns CDR1 MGHRA and CDR2 YSYEKL. CDR3 sequence: CASSPLWTGYEKLFF. CDR3 DNA sequence: TGCGCCAGCAGTCCCCTCTGGACAGGGTATGAAAAACTGTTTTTT.

The rearrangement joins TRBV29-1 to TRBJ2-1; 13 bases are a match to TRBD2. The germline V gene has CDR1 SQVTM and CDR2 ANQGSEA. V lost 6 bases to trimming and J lost 6 bases; unmatched junction nucleotides: 11. This CDR3 is built from 16 residues. This chain's CDR3 is CSVTGLAGPTANEQFF. CDR3 DNA: TGCAGCGTAACGGGACTAGCGGGGCCGACCGCCAATGAGCAGTTCTTC.

J is TRBJ2-1 and V is TRBV7-9; the D is unclear. The ends were cut back, 5 bases at V and 4 bases at J, with 9 bases in the middle. The length of the CDR3 is 13 residues. The germline V gene encodes CDR1 SEHNR and CDR2 FQNEAQ (reference sequence). The CDR3 spells CASSPGVYNEQFF. DNA for the CDR3: TGTGCCAGCAGCCCCGGAGTTTACAATGAGCAGTTCTTC. The variable domain in full, completed from reference TRBV7-9 and TRBJ2-1, reads DTGVSQNPRHKITKRGQNVTFRCDPISEHNRLYWYRQTLGQGPEFLTYFQNEAQLEKSRLLSDRFSAERPKGSFSTLEIQRTEQGDSAMYLCASSPGVYNEQFFGPGTRLTVL.

DNA for the CDR3: TGTGCCAGTAGTATATTGAGCCCCTCGAATACGCAGTATTTT. Translated: CASSILSPSNTQYF. V is TRBV19 and J is TRBJ2-3; D is unclear. The germline V gene encodes CDR1 LNHDA and CDR2 SQIVND (reference sequence). Trimming shortened V by 2 bases and J by 7 bases, and 13 bases separated the two germline ends. The CDR3 length is 14 residues.

This clone has only a few counts. The chain joins TRBV4-2 to TRBJ2-1; 8 bases align to TRBD2. V gave up 0 bases and J gave up 4 bases; unmatched junction bases: 2. Germline assignment: CDR1 LGHNA and CDR2 YNFKEQ. The CDR3 totals 15 residues. CDR3 DNA sequence: TGTGCCAGCAGCCAAGATCCTAGCGGGTACAATGAGCAGTTCTTC. As protein: CASSQDPSGYNEQFF.

The rearrangement links TRBV2 to TRBJ1-2; the D gene is possibly TRBD1 (6 bases). V was clipped by 5 bases and J by 9 bases, with 10 bases between them. The CDR3 length is 11 residues. Germline V gives CDR1 SNHLY, CDR2 FYNNEI. Here the CDR3 DNA reads TGTGCCAGCAGTCCGGACAGCCGCTACACCTTC. Amino acid sequence: CASSPDSRYTF.

The CDR3 DNA reads as TGTGCCAGCAGCTCCCAATTGTCCACAGATACGCAGTATTTT. Translation: CASSSQLSTDTQYF. The chain couples TRBV7-2 to TRBJ2-3; no clear D. The V end lost 4 bases, the J end lost 2 bases, and 10 bases lay between the germline ends. The length of the CDR3 is 14 residues. Germline CDR1 is SGHTA and CDR2 is FQGNSA.

The chain is built from TRBV6-5 and TRBJ1-2, with D perhaps TRBD1 (5 bases). This CDR3 is 14 amino acids long. Trimming left V 5 bases short and J 7 bases short, with 17 bases between. Germline V lookup: CDR1 MNHEY, CDR2 SVGAGI. CDR3 sequence (DNA): TGTGCCAGCAGTCTAACTACAGGTTTTGGTGGCTACACCTTC. This gives the protein CASSLTTGFGGYTF.

V usage is TRBV5-6 and J usage is TRBJ1-2; D ambiguous. The CDR3 totals 15 residues. Germline V CDR1 and CDR2: SGHDT, YYEEEE. V lost 4 bases and J 7 bases, leaving 20 bases between the germline ends. The CDR3 DNA sequence: TGTGCCAGCAGCCGGATAATGGCAGGCCTCCTTGGCTACACCTTC. As protein: CASSRIMAGLLGYTF.

This clone has just a few counts. The rearrangement joins TRBV9 to TRBJ1-1; weak D call: TRBD1 (6 bases). CDR1 SGDLS and CDR2 YYNGEE come from the germline V gene. This CDR3 contains 16 residues. The germline V and J ends were trimmed by 0 bases and 5 bases, with 17 bases remaining between them. The CDR3 protein is CASSVEGTTRGTEAFF. The CDR3 nucleotides read TGTGCCAGCAGCGTAGAAGGGACAACCAGAGGGACTGAAGCTTTCTTT.